This TCR beta chain was obtained from a study of T cells in Graves' hyperthyroidism and ophthalmopathy. Study conclusions and caveats: Most thyroid clonotypes expanded above 0.001 appeared in blood too.

Comments on this clonotype: Its antigen is currently unknown.

Researchers barred patients who had uncontrolled infection, other autoimmune disease, pregnancy or lactation. Authors of the study amplified TCR beta CDR3 regions from RNA transcripts. The HTBI primer set drove a first-round RT-PCR of the TCR CDR3. TCRdb independently ran MiXCR on the multiplex PCR reads; one entry per CDR3 protein. The sample holds about 480,000 distinct CDR3 sequences, approximately 15% seen once. The sequencing input was blood. The TCR comes from a woman aged 18-35 years with Graves' hyperthyroidism.

The CDR3 DNA reads as TGTGCCTGGAAAACGTCGGGCCGCAATGAAAAACTGTTTTTT. Amino acid sequence: CAWKTSGRNEKLFF. This chain uses TRBV30 with TRBJ1-4; D unresolved. Trimming stripped 4 bases from V and 5 bases from J, with 14 bases between. Germline V CDR1 and CDR2: GTSNPN, SVGIG (reference sequence). There are 14 residues in the CDR3.